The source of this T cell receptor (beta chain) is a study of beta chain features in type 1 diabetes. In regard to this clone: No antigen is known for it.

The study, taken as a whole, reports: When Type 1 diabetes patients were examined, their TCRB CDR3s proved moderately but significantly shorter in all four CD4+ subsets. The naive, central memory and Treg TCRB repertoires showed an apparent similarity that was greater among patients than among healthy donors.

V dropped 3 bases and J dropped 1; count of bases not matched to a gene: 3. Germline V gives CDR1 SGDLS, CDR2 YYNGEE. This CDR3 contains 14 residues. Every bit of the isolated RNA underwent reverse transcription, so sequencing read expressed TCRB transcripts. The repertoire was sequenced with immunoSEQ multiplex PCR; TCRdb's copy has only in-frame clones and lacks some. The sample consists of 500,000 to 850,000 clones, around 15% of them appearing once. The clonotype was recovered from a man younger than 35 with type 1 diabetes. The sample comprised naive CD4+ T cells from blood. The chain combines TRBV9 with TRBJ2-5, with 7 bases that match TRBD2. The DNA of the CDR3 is TGTGCCAGCAGCGAGCGGGACCTCCAAGAGACCCAGTACTTC. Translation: CASSERDLQETQYF.